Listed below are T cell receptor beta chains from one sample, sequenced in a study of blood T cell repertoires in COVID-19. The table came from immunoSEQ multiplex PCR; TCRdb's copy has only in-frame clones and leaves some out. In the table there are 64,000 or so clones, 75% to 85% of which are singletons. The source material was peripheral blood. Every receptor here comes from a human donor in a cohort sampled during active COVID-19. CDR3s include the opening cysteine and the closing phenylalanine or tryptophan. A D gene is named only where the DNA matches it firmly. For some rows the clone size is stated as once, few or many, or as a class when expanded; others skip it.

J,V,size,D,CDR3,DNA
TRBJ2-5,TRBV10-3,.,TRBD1,CAISGPGTGEETQYF,TGTGCCATCAGTGGCCCCGGGACAGGGGAAGAGACCCAGTACTTC
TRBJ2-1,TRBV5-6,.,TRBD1,CASSLRDRAFNEQFF,TGTGCCAGCAGCCTCCGGGACAGGGCCTTTAATGAGCAGTTCTTC
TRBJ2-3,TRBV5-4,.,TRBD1,CASSPGQGADTQYF,TGTGCCAGCAGCCCCGGACAGGGGGCAGATACGCAGTATTTT
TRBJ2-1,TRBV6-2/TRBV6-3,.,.,CASSYSAGASYNEQFF,TGTGCCAGCAGTTACTCGGCGGGGGCGAGCTACAATGAGCAGTTCTTC
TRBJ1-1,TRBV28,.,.,CASRFLTGSTEAFF,TGTGCCAGCAGGTTTCTTACCGGGAGCACTGAAGCTTTCTTT
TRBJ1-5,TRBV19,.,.,CASSKKLADNQPQHF,TGTGCCAGTAGTAAGAAGCTTGCTGACAATCAGCCCCAGCATTTT
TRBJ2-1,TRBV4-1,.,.,CASSQETGEYNEQFF,TGCGCCAGCAGCCAAGAAACAGGCGAATACAATGAGCAGTTCTTC
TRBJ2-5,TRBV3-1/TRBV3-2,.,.,CASSQGAGTQYF,TGTGCCAGCAGCCAAGGGGCGGGGACCCAGTACTTC
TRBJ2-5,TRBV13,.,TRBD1,CASSLTGGGTQYF,TGTGCCAGCAGCTTAACAGGGGGAGGGACCCAGTACTTC
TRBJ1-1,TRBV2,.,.,CASIPEQSAAAFF,TGTGCCAGCATTCCAGAACAGTCGGCAGCAGCTTTCTTT
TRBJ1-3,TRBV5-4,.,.,CASRQTGSGNTIYF,TGTGCCAGCAGACAAACAGGGTCTGGAAACACCATATATTTT
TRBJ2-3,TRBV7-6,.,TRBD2,CASSLGFGAGGPTDTQYF,TGTGCCAGCAGCTTAGGGTTTGGAGCGGGGGGCCCCACAGATACGCAGTATTTT
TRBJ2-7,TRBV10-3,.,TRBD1,CATTGNYEQYF,TGTGCCACGACAGGGAACTACGAGCAGTACTTC
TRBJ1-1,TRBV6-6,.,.,CASSPLGGTPEAFF,TGTGCCAGCAGTCCTCTTGGCGGGACTCCTGAAGCTTTCTTT
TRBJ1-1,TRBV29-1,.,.,CSVAGRQGGAEAFF,TGCAGCGTTGCGGGCCGGCAGGGTGGCGCTGAAGCTTTCTTT
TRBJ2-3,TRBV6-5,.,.,CVTRGSEFIDTQYF,TGTGTCACCCGGGGTAGCGAATTCATAGATACGCAGTATTTT
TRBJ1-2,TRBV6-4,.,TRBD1,CASSPGTGNGYTF,TGTGCCAGCAGTCCCGGGACAGGAAATGGCTACACCTTC
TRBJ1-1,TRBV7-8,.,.,CASSYRQGTEAFF,TGTGCCAGCAGCTACCGTCAGGGGACTGAAGCTTTCTTT
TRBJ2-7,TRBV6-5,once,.,CASSYGGSEQYF,TGTGCCAGCAGTTATGGGGGCTCCGAGCAGTACTTC
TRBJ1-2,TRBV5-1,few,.,CASQRGEEGPLYGYTF,TGCGCCAGCCAACGGGGGGAAGAGGGACCTCTCTATGGCTACACCTTC
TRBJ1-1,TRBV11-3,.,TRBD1,CASSLRSGQSTFF,TGTGCCAGCAGCTTACGATCGGGACAGTCGACTTTCTTT
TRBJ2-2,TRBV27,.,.,CASSLYGANTGELFF,TGTGCCAGCAGTTTATACGGAGCGAACACCGGGGAGCTGTTTTTT
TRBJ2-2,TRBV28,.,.,CASRTRPPGVRWDTGELFF,TGTGCCAGCAGGACGCGCCCCCCAGGGGTCCGGTGGGACACCGGGGAGCTGTTTTTT
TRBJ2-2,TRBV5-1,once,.,CASSSTGSLYAGELFF,TGCGCCAGCAGCAGTACAGGATCCCTCTACGCCGGGGAGCTGTTTTTT
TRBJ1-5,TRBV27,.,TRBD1,CASSSLDRGNQPQHF,TGTGCCAGCAGTTCATTAGACAGGGGCAATCAGCCCCAGCATTTT
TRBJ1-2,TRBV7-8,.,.,CASSFQPRGSYGYTF,TGTGCCAGCAGCTTTCAGCCCAGGGGAAGCTATGGCTACACCTTC
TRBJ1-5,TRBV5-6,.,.,CASSFRQGRLGWPQHF,TGTGCCAGCAGCTTTAGGCAGGGGCGCCTCGGTTGGCCCCAGCATTTT
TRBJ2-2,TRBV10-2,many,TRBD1,CASIPGQRVTGELFF,TGCGCCAGCATCCCGGGACAGCGCGTCACCGGGGAGCTGTTTTTT
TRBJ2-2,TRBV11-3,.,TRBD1,CASSSRQGSTGELFF,TGTGCCAGCAGCTCCCGACAGGGGAGCACCGGGGAGCTGTTTTTT
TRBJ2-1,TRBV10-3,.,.,CAISEILDNEQFF,TGTGCCATCAGTGAGATACTGGACAATGAGCAGTTCTTC
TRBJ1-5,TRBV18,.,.,CASSTDHSNQPQHF,TGTGCCAGCTCAACAGATCATAGCAATCAGCCCCAGCATTTT
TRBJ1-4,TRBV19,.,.,CASSIWSGTNEKLFF,TGTGCCAGTAGTATTTGGAGTGGCACTAATGAAAAACTGTTTTTT
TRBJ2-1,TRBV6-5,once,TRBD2,CASSPRGGPHEQFF,TGTGCCAGCAGTCCTCGGGGGGGCCCCCATGAGCAGTTCTTC
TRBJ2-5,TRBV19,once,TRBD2,CASSIDLWLAGGPRETQYF,TGTGCCAGTAGTATAGATCTTTGGCTAGCGGGGGGGCCTCGGGAGACCCAGTACTTC
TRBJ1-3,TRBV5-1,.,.,CASSPGTFGNTIYF,TGCGCCAGCAGCCCCGGGACATTTGGAAACACCATATATTTT
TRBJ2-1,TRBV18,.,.,CASSPDSAPFNEQFF,TGTGCCAGCTCACCAGACAGTGCCCCTTTTAATGAGCAGTTCTTC
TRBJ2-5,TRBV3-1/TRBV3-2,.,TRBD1,CASHRGVRETQYF,TGTGCCAGCCACAGGGGGGTGCGGGAGACCCAGTACTTC
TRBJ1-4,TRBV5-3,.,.,CARSLGGTNEKLFF,TGTGCCAGAAGCTTAGGGGGAACTAATGAAAAACTGTTTTTT
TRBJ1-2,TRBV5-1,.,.,CASTFTANYGYTF,TGCGCCAGCACATTTACAGCTAACTATGGCTACACCTTC
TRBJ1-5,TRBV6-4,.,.,CASSGQGGNQPQHF,TGTGCCAGCAGTGGTCAGGGCGGCAATCAGCCCCAGCATTTT
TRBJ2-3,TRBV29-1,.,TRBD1,CSVDPTGGTGDNTQYF,TGCAGCGTTGACCCCACTGGGGGGACAGGGGATAATACGCAGTATTTT
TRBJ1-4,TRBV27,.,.,CASSPYRTINEKLFF,TGTGCCAGCAGTCCCTACAGGACAATTAATGAAAAACTGTTTTTT
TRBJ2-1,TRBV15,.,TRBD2,CATSRGGLAGRNEQFF,TGTGCCACCAGCAGAGGGGGGCTAGCGGGTCGCAATGAGCAGTTCTTC
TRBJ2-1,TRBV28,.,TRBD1,CASRLFLGQGGNEQFF,TGTGCCAGCAGGTTATTTTTGGGACAGGGGGGAAATGAGCAGTTCTTC
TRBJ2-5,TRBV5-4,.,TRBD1,CASSTVRQGQETQYF,TGTGCCAGCAGTACTGTGCGACAGGGCCAAGAGACCCAGTACTTC
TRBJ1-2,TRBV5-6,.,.,CASSLSILNGYTF,TGTGCCAGCAGCTTGAGCATATTAAATGGCTACACCTTC
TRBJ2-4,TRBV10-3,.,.,CAIGYSDGKNIQYF,TGTGCCATCGGTTATAGTGATGGCAAAAACATTCAGTACTTC
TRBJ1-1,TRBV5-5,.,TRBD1,CASSSPDRGNTEAFF,TGTGCCAGCAGTAGTCCCGACAGGGGGAACACTGAAGCTTTCTTT
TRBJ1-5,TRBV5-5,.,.,CASTQTGANQPQHF,TGTGCCAGCACCCAGACAGGAGCCAATCAGCCCCAGCATTTT
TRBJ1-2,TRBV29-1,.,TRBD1,CSVLTGGSGYTF,TGCAGCGTTCTAACAGGGGGCTCTGGCTACACCTTC
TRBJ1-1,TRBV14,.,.,CASGPGRTEAFF,TGTGCCAGCGGGCCAGGGAGGACTGAAGCTTTCTTT
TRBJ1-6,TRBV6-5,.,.,CASSYQGGSWGLSLHF,TGTGCCAGCAGTTACCAGGGTGGGTCTTGGGGTCTCAGTCTCCACTTT
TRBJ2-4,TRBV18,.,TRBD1,CASSPQDRGRNIQYF,TGTGCCAGCTCACCCCAGGACAGGGGAAGGAACATTCAGTACTTC